The sequence of this TCR beta chain was determined in a study of tumor-infiltrating lymphocytes in primary liver carcinoma. Study-wide background: Sample yields, roughly 3.65 to 7.5 million productive TCRbeta reads, were similar across the tissue types.

V lost 1 base, J lost 4 bases, and 14 bases lay in between. In germline, CDR1 is KGHDR, CDR2 SFDVKD. CDR3 length: 16 residues. Bulk tissue was left unsorted, and RNA and DNA were co-extracted from about 20-30 mg of it. Every patient had chronic HBV infection and was treatment-naive. TCR beta cDNA was prepared out of 500 ng total RNA by means of a constant-region primer. Modified slightly, ARM-PCR produced TCR beta libraries over three nested multiplex PCR rounds. TRBV1-TRBV30 forward primers and a C-beta reverse primer were used in the first two PCR rounds, which each ran for 9 to 10 cycles. TCRdb itself ran the multiplex PCR reads through MiXCR, one entry per CDR3 protein. Of approximately 42,000 distinct CDR3 sequences in the sample, about 75% are singletons; the top ten hold 35% to 45%. Findings and caveats of the study: The study found a significantly higher top-250-clone fraction in tumors than in blood (p = 0.039). Between tumor regions, pairs overlapped more than tumor-adjacent and tumor-blood pairs did.

This clonotype was seen repeatedly, ten times or more. Its matching antigen is unknown. The source of this sequence is a woman aged 25 to 39 with primary liver carcinoma and hepatitis B virus infection. The genes are TRBV24-1 and TRBJ2-3; D could derive from TRBD1 or TRBD2 (5 bases each). The sample consisted of tumor-adjacent normal liver tissue. The CDR3: CATSDFRGMGADTQYF. The CDR3 DNA reads TGTGCCACCAGTGATTTCCGAGGGATGGGGGCAGATACGCAGTATTTT.